Below, 2 T cell receptor beta chains from the same sample are listed, as sequenced in a study of cytomegalovirus exposure and HLA in healthy donors (dated by TCRdb to about 2017). The library was built by means of the immunoSEQ multiplex PCR assay. TCRdb limited this immuneACCESS table to in-frame rearrangements with V and J called. A share of clones is missing; checked studies link under half to unresolved V genes, and the rest is unexplained. For this sample there are around 61,000 clones; almost 95% appear just once. The leading ten clones occupy approximately 5% of the sample. Material for sequencing was PBMCs. Receptors were obtained from a man younger than 35 in good health and CMV-seropositive.

The chain has TRBV6-4 and TRBJ2-1; 9 nucleotides agree with TRBD2. V lost 6 bases, J lost 5 bases, and 23 bases stayed unmatched. The CDR3 spans 20 residues. Germline V gene data show CDR1 as MRHNA and CDR2 as SNTAGT. In DNA, the CDR3 is TGTGCCAGCAGCGAAACCGGGTGGCTAGCGGGAAACAAGGGGGACAATGAGCAGTTCTTC. This sequence encodes CASSETGWLAGNKGDNEQFF.

The chain carries TRBV2 and TRBJ1-2, with 8 bases matching TRBD1. The CDR3 runs to 15 residues. CDR1 SNHLY and CDR2 FYNNEI come from the germline V gene. The junction had 9 bases not matched to a gene; V was cut back by 6 bases and J by 3 bases. The CDR3 nucleotides are TGTGCCAGCAGGGACACCAGGGGGCCCCACTATGGCTACACCTTC. Its protein is CASRDTRGPHYGYTF.